The clone carrying this TCR beta chain has more than one count but fewer than ten. Antigen specificity is unknown. This specimen comes from a study of cytomegalovirus exposure and HLA in healthy donors. Across the study: Genotyping showed roughly 83% of over 350 donors falling in the Caucasian-associated ancestry cluster. Study-wide results and limits: For cytomegalovirus status, the classifier reportedly gave diagnoses with high specificity and sensitivity. Excluded were some V segments that proved indistinguishable, including TRBV6-2 and TRBV6-3.

Primers for the PCR totalled 60 Vbeta and 13 Jbeta. Original processing methods: Around 9.9 million shared chains were among the 80 million or so unique TCR beta chains that a later analysis counted. This table comes from immunoSEQ multiplex PCR, and its TCRdb copy is limited to in-frame clones, with some not included. V, J and clone size derive from that table, while D and trimming were established from the DNA sequence. The sample includes 55,000 to 85,000 clones, more than 70% of them seen just once. The CDR3 totals 15 residues. V was cut by 5 bases and J by 3 bases, with 17 bases left in between. Germline V CDR1 and CDR2: SGHTA, FQGTGA.

The sequenced sample was PBMCs. V and J are TRBV7-3 and TRBJ2-7; possibly TRBD1 for D (7 bases). The source is a woman in her 40s in good health and CMV-seropositive. The DNA for the CDR3 is TGTGCCAGCAGCCCGGGGGCAGGGGGTTACTACGAGCAGTACTTC. Translation gives CASSPGAGGYYEQYF.